Listed below are T cell receptor beta chains from one sample, sequenced in a study of T cell responses to AZD1222 COVID-19 vaccine. TCRdb's copy holds only in-frame clones and misses some; the assay was immunoSEQ multiplex PCR. The table has about 180,000 clones, 90% to 95% seen once; the top ten hold about 1.5%. The sequenced sample was peripheral blood, obtained 28 days after the second AZD1222 dose. The source is an adult who received the AZD1222 COVID-19 vaccine. CDR3s include the opening cysteine and the closing phenylalanine or tryptophan. The D gene is left open where the match is weak. Clone sizes are given selectively: once, few, many, or a class where the clone is expanded.

len	d_gene	abundance	v_gene	j_gene	CDR3aa	CDR3nt
12	-	-	TRBV10-3	TRBJ1-2	CAISESGYGYTF	TGTGCCATCAGTGAGTCGGGCTATGGCTACACCTTC
13	-	-	TRBV19	TRBJ2-7	CASQGIRMGEQYF	TGTGCCAGTCAGGGAATCCGGATGGGCGAGCAGTACTTC
11	TRBD1	-	TRBV2	TRBJ2-1	CASNPDREQFF	TGTGCCAGCAATCCGGACAGGGAGCAGTTCTTC
14	-	-	TRBV6-5	TRBJ1-4	CASSYGGNNEKLFF	TGTGCCAGCAGTTATGGGGGGAATAATGAAAAACTGTTTTTT
18	TRBD2	-	TRBV9	TRBJ2-3	CASSHPSTSGTSTDTQYF	TGTGCCAGCAGCCACCCTTCGACTAGCGGGACTAGCACAGATACGCAGTATTTT
14	-	-	TRBV5-1	TRBJ1-4	CASSPGGTDEKLFF	TGCGCCAGCAGCCCCGGCGGGACGGATGAAAAACTGTTTTTT
13	-	-	TRBV11-3	TRBJ1-2	CASSLVQGSLRTF	TGTGCCAGCAGCTTAGTACAGGGATCGCTTCGGACCTTC
15	TRBD1	-	TRBV6-2/TRBV6-3	TRBJ1-1	CASSYTGGMNTEAFF	TGTGCCAGCAGTTACACAGGGGGCATGAACACTGAAGCTTTCTTT
18	-	-	TRBV3-1/TRBV3-2	TRBJ1-6	CASSPGTVWASYNSPLHF	TGTGCCAGCAGCCCCGGTACAGTCTGGGCCTCCTATAATTCACCCCTCCACTTT
16	-	-	TRBV19	TRBJ1-4	CASSARMIGVNEKLFF	TGTGCCAGTAGTGCTAGGATGATCGGAGTTAATGAAAAACTGTTTTTT
12	-	-	TRBV29-1	TRBJ1-1	CSVVKGSTEAFF	TGCAGCGTTGTCAAAGGGAGTACTGAAGCTTTCTTT
16	TRBD1	-	TRBV2	TRBJ2-7	CASSGLPRQGIYVQYF	TGTGCCAGCAGTGGACTCCCCCGACAGGGGATCTACGTGCAGTACTTC
13	-	-	TRBV5-1	TRBJ1-1	CASSEGGFTEAFF	TGCGCCAGCAGCGAGGGGGGGTTCACTGAAGCTTTCTTT
16	-	-	TRBV6-1	TRBJ1-4	CASSEGWGLGSEKLFF	TGTGCCAGCAGTGAAGGGTGGGGGCTAGGTAGTGAAAAACTGTTTTTT
14	-	-	TRBV28	TRBJ1-2	CASSSTGMGNGYTF	TGTGCCAGCAGTTCAACAGGGATGGGTAATGGCTACACCTTC
16	-	-	TRBV30	TRBJ1-2	CAWSPQPTAGGYGYTF	TGTGCCTGGAGTCCGCAGCCGACAGCGGGAGGATATGGCTACACCTTC
14	-	-	TRBV28	TRBJ2-1	CASSWDIGGNEQFF	TGTGCCAGCAGCTGGGACATTGGGGGCAATGAGCAGTTCTTC
14	-	-	TRBV11-3	TRBJ1-1	CASSFGQVGTEAFF	TGTGCCAGCAGCTTTGGTCAGGTCGGTACTGAAGCTTTCTTT
14	TRBD1	-	TRBV6-5	TRBJ2-7	CASRIGQGTYEQYF	TGTGCCAGCAGAATTGGACAGGGGACCTACGAGCAGTACTTC
14	TRBD1	-	TRBV18	TRBJ2-7	CASSPVQGAREQYF	TGTGCCAGCTCACCAGTGCAGGGGGCGCGGGAGCAGTACTTC
15	-	-	TRBV19	TRBJ1-5	CASSTSGQPDQPQHF	TGTGCCAGTAGTACGTCCGGGCAACCTGATCAGCCCCAGCATTTT
17	TRBD1	-	TRBV6-1	TRBJ1-4	CASSDRDRGLSNEKLFF	TGTGCCAGCAGTGACCGGGACAGGGGGCTTAGTAATGAAAAACTGTTTTTT
11	-	-	TRBV19	TRBJ1-2	CASSFGDGYTF	TGTGCCAGTAGTTTCGGGGATGGCTACACCTTC
14	-	-	TRBV4-3	TRBJ1-4	CASSQYTEAGKLFF	TGCGCCAGCAGCCAATATACGGAGGCCGGAAAACTGTTTTTT
14	-	-	TRBV5-5	TRBJ1-2	CASSEGTYIYGYTF	TGTGCCAGCAGCGAGGGGACCTACATTTATGGCTACACCTTC
15	TRBD1	-	TRBV7-2	TRBJ1-3	CASSLGPGGGNTIYF	TGTGCCAGCAGCTTAGGCCCAGGGGGAGGAAACACCATATATTTT
15	-	-	TRBV9	TRBJ2-1	CASSVTGGSVGERFF	TGTGCCAGCAGCGTAACGGGTGGATCGGTAGGAGAGCGGTTCTTC
16	TRBD2	-	TRBV9	TRBJ2-1	CASSVRERGGYNEQFF	TGTGCCAGCAGCGTAAGGGAGCGGGGGGGGTACAATGAGCAGTTCTTC
17	TRBD1	once	TRBV15	TRBJ1-5	CATSRVTSGQMKQPQHF	TGTGCCACCAGCAGAGTCACGTCGGGACAGATGAAACAGCCCCAGCATTTT
14	-	-	TRBV11-2	TRBJ2-3	CASSTWAGRDTQYF	TGTGCCAGCAGCACTTGGGCGGGACGGGATACGCAGTATTTT
14	-	-	TRBV6-5	TRBJ1-1	CASRRGQTNTEAFF	TGTGCCAGCAGACGAGGACAGACGAACACTGAAGCTTTCTTT
15	-	-	TRBV6-1	TRBJ2-7	CASSEGTGQSYEQYF	TGTGCCAGCAGTGAAGGAACGGGACAATCCTACGAGCAGTACTTC
15	-	-	TRBV2	TRBJ1-5	CASSERHRSNQPQHF	TGTGCCAGCAGTGAACGTCACCGTAGCAATCAGCCCCAGCATTTT
15	-	-	TRBV27	TRBJ2-7	CASSSNMDRDYEQYF	TGTGCCAGCAGTTCCAACATGGACAGAGACTACGAGCAGTACTTC
18	-	-	TRBV5-4	TRBJ1-1	CASSLAGDWGMRNTEAFF	TGTGCCAGCAGCTTGGCCGGAGACTGGGGCATGAGGAACACTGAAGCTTTCTTT
14	TRBD1	-	TRBV6-1	TRBJ1-5	CASSEWTGYVPQHF	TGTGCCAGCAGTGAATGGACAGGGTACGTGCCCCAGCATTTT
15	-	-	TRBV18	TRBJ2-1	CASSRGPSGYNEQFF	TGTGCCAGCTCACGGGGCCCCTCGGGATACAATGAGCAGTTCTTC
17	-	-	TRBV4-1	TRBJ2-1	CASSQVPGQSSYNEQFF	TGCGCCAGCAGCCAAGTCCCCGGACAGAGCTCCTACAATGAGCAGTTCTTC
18	-	-	TRBV7-8	TRBJ2-5	CASSPNVYGGDLQETQYF	TGTGCCAGCAGCCCGAACGTATATGGCGGGGATCTACAAGAGACCCAGTACTTC
15	-	-	TRBV19	TRBJ1-4	CASSSPPGRGEKLFF	TGTGCCAGTAGTTCCCCGCCAGGGAGAGGTGAAAAACTGTTTTTT